This TCR beta chain was sequenced during a study of regulatory T cells in long-lasting Graves disease. Investigators prepared the TCR beta libraries by applying iRepertoire HTBI primers and Arm-PCR of CDR3 regions. TCRdb independently ran MiXCR on the multiplex PCR reads; one entry per CDR3 protein. This table holds over 300,000 distinct CDR3 sequences, 15% to 20% found once. Regarding time point: persistent/refractory GD, antithyroid drugs over 5 years with positive TRAb. The TCR library used RNA extracted from PBMCs. This clonotype was detected ten times or more. The origin of this receptor is a female donor with Graves disease. The source was peripheral blood mononuclear cells (PBMCs), collected when the disease was refractory, from a patient treated with antithyroid drugs.

This CDR3 reads CASSPTGVDYGYTF. The CDR3 DNA sequence: TGTGCCAGCAGCCCCACAGGGGTGGACTATGGCTACACCTTC. The genes are TRBV7-2 and TRBJ1-2; 7 nucleotides align to TRBD1. CDR1 and CDR2 from the germline V gene are SGHTA and FQGNSA. Losses at the gene ends were 5 bases for V and 3 bases for J; bases not matched to a gene: 6. The length of the CDR3 is 14 residues.